These 10 T cell receptor beta chains share one sample of origin, sequenced in a study of CD8 T cells in ankylosing spondylitis (TCRdb year 2017). The library relied on 5' RACE. Reads for this sample came from an Illumina HiSeq 2500. TCRdb passed the public sequencing reads through fastp at Q25 and MiXCR, retaining productive beta sequences. Entries are consolidated by CDR3 protein sequence, retaining the most common genes and DNA. The sample table contains 700,000 to 850,000 distinct CDR3 sequences; only one count was recorded for approximately 12% of them. Roughly 0.51% of the sample goes to the ten largest clones. Results and caveats for the whole study, not just this receptor: A TCR beta motif made up of about eight highly homologous amino acid variants appeared to be characteristic of blood from ankylosing spondylitis patients.

The antigens of these receptors remain unknown. Sequencing was done on a sample of blood, either unsorted or a sorted T cell fraction (not recorded which). The receptor source for this set is a male donor with ankylosing spondylitis.

This clonotype turned up a few times. V and J are TRBV5-4 and TRBJ2-7, with 10 bases aligning to TRBD1. V lost 4 bases to trimming and J lost 2 bases; unmatched junction nucleotides: 6. The CDR3 loop spans 15 amino acids. The germline V gene has CDR1 SGHNT and CDR2 YYREEE (reference sequence). For the CDR3, the DNA is TGTGCCAGCAGCAAGGGACAGGGGACAGCCTACGAGCAGTACTTC. Translated, it gives CASSKGQGTAYEQYF.

The V and J genes are TRBV7-9 and TRBJ2-3, with D tentatively TRBD1 (6 bases). Germline CDR1 reads SEHNR; CDR2 reads FQNEAQ (reference sequence). CDR3 size: 15 residues. Trimming cost V 7 bases and J 0 bases, with 14 bases left between them. CDR3 protein: CASTLQGVSTDTQYF. For the CDR3, the DNA is TGTGCCAGCACCCTACAGGGAGTGAGCACAGATACGCAGTATTTT. Complete variable domain (other parts from reference TRBV7-9 and TRBJ2-3): DTGVSQNPRHKITKRGQNVTFRCDPISEHNRLYWYRQTLGQGPEFLTYFQNEAQLEKSRLLSDRFSAERPKGSFSTLEIQRTEQGDSAMYLCASTLQGVSTDTQYFGPGTRLTVL.

This clonotype was found many times. V is TRBV29-1 and J is TRBJ2-7; D possibly matches TRBD1 or TRBD2 (5 bases each). The CDR3 contains 14 residues. V gave up 4 bases and J gave up 0 bases, with 13 bases separating them. In germline, CDR1 is SQVTM, CDR2 ANQGSEA. The CDR3 sequence: CSVVLGRGSYEQYF. The CDR3 DNA sequence: TGCAGCGTTGTGTTGGGACGGGGCTCCTACGAGCAGTACTTC.

The V gene is TRBV18, the J gene TRBJ2-1, with D possibly TRBD1 on 5 matching bases. V lost 3 bases, J lost 5 bases, and 11 bases lay in between. CDR1 is KGHSH, CDR2 LQKENI, per germline. The CDR3 length is 14 residues. Here the CDR3 DNA reads TGTGCCAGCTCACCGTCCCGACAGAACAATGAGCAGTTCTTC. Its translation is CASSPSRQNNEQFF. Based on the CDR3 plus reference TRBV18 and TRBJ2-1, the full variable domain is NAGVMQNPRHLVRRRGQEARLRCSPMKGHSHVYWYRQLPEEGLKFMVYLQKENIIDESGMPKERFSAEFPKEGPSILRIQQVVRGDSAAYFCASSPSRQNNEQFFGPGTRLTVL.

This clonotype was detected a few times. The genes are TRBV13 and TRBJ1-1; D gene unclear. Germline CDR1 is PRHDT and CDR2 is FYEKMQ (reference sequence). The CDR3 contains 17 residues. V was cut by 5 bases and J by 1 base, with 20 bases left in between. The CDR3 spells CASSPRPQRTENTEAFF. In DNA, the CDR3 is TGTGCCAGCAGCCCCCGGCCGCAGAGGACGGAGAACACTGAAGCTTTCTTT.

The CDR3 protein is CASSQFGGLAEQYF. CDR3 nucleotide sequence: TGTGCCAGCAGCCAATTTGGGGGGCTCGCCGAGCAGTACTTC. V is TRBV3-1 and J is TRBJ2-7; D may match TRBD1 or TRBD2 (6 bases each). Germline V gene lookup returns CDR1 LGHDT and CDR2 YNNKEL (reference sequence). CDR3 length: 14 residues. V gave up 2 bases and J gave up 6 bases, with 14 bases separating them.

This clonotype was seen at least ten times. V is TRBV12-3 or TRBV12-4 and J is TRBJ1-5, with D perhaps matching TRBD1 (5 bases). With 7 bases removed from V and 0 bases from J, the gap between germline ends came to 19 bases. CDR3 size: 17 residues. The CDR3 region has the DNA TGTGCCAGCAAACTAGCAGGAGGGGCCTATAGCAATCAGCCCCAGCATTTT. Protein sequence: CASKLAGGAYSNQPQHF.

The V and J genes are TRBV28 and TRBJ2-1; D assignment may be TRBD1 or TRBD2 (5 bases each). Per the germline V gene, CDR1 is MDHEN and CDR2 is SYDVKM. With 6 bases removed from V and 10 bases from J, the gap between germline ends came to 13 bases. This CDR3 spans 12 amino acids. CDR3 region: CASSLPGREQFF. The CDR3 nucleotides are TGTGCCAGCAGCCTACCGGGACGCGAGCAGTTCTTC.

The table lists this clonotype with many counts. The gene calls are TRBV27 and TRBJ2-3; a possible D gene is TRBD2 (5 bases). V was trimmed by 3 bases and J by 6 bases, leaving 16 bases between them. CDR3 length: 15 amino acids. Looked up from germline, CDR1 is MNHEY and CDR2 is SMNVEV (reference sequence). The CDR3 sequence is CASSFRRGLFDTQYF. In DNA, the CDR3 is TGTGCCAGCAGTTTCCGGCGAGGACTCTTTGATACGCAGTATTTT.

This chain connects TRBV13 to TRBJ2-6; possible D gene TRBD1, 6 bases. The germline V and J ends were trimmed by 2 bases and 0 bases, with 11 bases remaining between them. The CDR3 spans 17 residues. CDR1 and CDR2 from the germline V gene are PRHDT and FYEKMQ (reference sequence). CDR3 amino acids: CASSLWDTLSGANVLTF. In DNA, the CDR3 is TGTGCCAGCAGCTTATGGGACACACTCTCTGGGGCCAACGTCCTGACTTTC. Supplemented by reference TRBV13 and TRBJ2-6, the full variable domain reads AAGVIQSPRHLIKEKRETATLKCYPIPRHDTVYWYQQGPGQDPQFLISFYEKMQSDKGSIPDRFSAQQFSDYHSELNMSSLELGDSALYFCASSLWDTLSGANVLTFGAGSRLTVL.